What follows are 22 T cell receptor beta chains derived from one specimen sequenced in a study of regulatory T cells in long-lasting Graves disease. In building TCR beta libraries, iRepertoire HTBI primers were used together with Arm-PCR of CDR3 regions. TCRdb used MiXCR to reprocess the multiplex PCR reads, holding one entry per CDR3 protein. The repertoire includes over 400,000 distinct CDR3 sequences, 14% of them detected once, and more than 15% sits in the top ten. Time point in this sample: newly diagnosed GD, antithyroid drugs for less than 3 months. Preparation of the TCR library used RNA extracted from PBMCs. The data were also submitted as part of a second study, on T cells in Graves' hyperthyroidism and ophthalmopathy.

The specimen was peripheral blood mononuclear cells (PBMCs), collected at new diagnosis, from a patient treated with antithyroid drugs. The receptors were gathered from a woman aged 50 to 65 with Graves disease.

This chain links TRBV6-8 with TRBJ2-2; possible D gene TRBD2, 6 bases. The CDR3 totals 16 residues. Trimming pared 0 bases from V and 2 bases from J, leaving 10 bases between. CDR1 is MNHGY and CDR2 is SAAAGT in the germline V gene. The CDR3 nucleotides are TGTGCCAGCAGTTACTCGATCGGGGGAAACACCGGGGAGCTGTTTTTT. This codes for CASSYSIGGNTGELFF.

The J gene is TRBJ2-4, the V gene TRBV20-1; TRBD2 matches 7 bases. J gave up 3 bases and V 6 bases, and 8 bases lay outside the gene matches. Germline assignment: CDR1 DFQATT and CDR2 SNEGSKA (reference sequence). CDR3 length: 14 residues. CDR3 protein: CSAGGGLGKNIQYF. Here the CDR3 DNA reads TGCAGTGCCGGGGGAGGGTTAGGCAAAAACATTCAGTACTTC.

This clonotype was seen only a few times. J is TRBJ2-2 and V is TRBV4-1; 11 bases align to TRBD2. V gave up 2 bases and J gave up 5 bases; unmatched junction bases: 7. This CDR3 has 17 amino acids. CDR1 is MGHRA and CDR2 is YSYEKL in the germline V gene. In nucleotides, the CDR3 is TGCGCCAGCAGCCAAACTAGCGGGAGATTTGTTACCGGGGAGCTGTTTTTT. This gives the protein CASSQTSGRFVTGELFF.

Concerning this clonotype: A much larger clone lies a single base off, so this may be a read error. This chain uses TRBV6-5 with TRBJ2-7; D is unclear. Germline V gene sequence: CDR1 MNHEY, CDR2 SVGAGI. V lost 2 bases to trimming and J lost 6 bases, with 11 bases between them. CDR3 length: 13 residues. Written as DNA, the CDR3 is TGTGCCAGCAGTTACGGGATCTGCGGCGAGCAGTACTTC. Protein: CASSYGICGEQYF.

V gene TRBV20-1 combines with J gene TRBJ2-4; D perhaps matches TRBD1 (5 bases). Trimming left V 6 bases short and J 3 bases short, with 12 bases between. From germline, CDR1 is DFQATT and CDR2 SNEGSKA (reference sequence). The CDR3 loop spans 13 amino acids. CDR3 DNA sequence: TGCAGTGCCGGCAGGGATGGCAAAAACATTCAGTACTTC. This sequence encodes CSAGRDGKNIQYF.

This clonotype was seen repeatedly, ten times or more. V and J are TRBV11-2 and TRBJ2-1; 14 bases fit TRBD2. The V gene's germline CDR1 is SGHAT and CDR2 FQNNGV. This CDR3 is built from 17 residues. Trimming cost V 4 bases and J 8 bases; bases outside gene matches: 10. CDR3 region: CASSSIAGTSGSYEQFF. The CDR3, as DNA: TGTGCCAGCAGCTCAATCGCCGGGACTAGCGGGAGTTATGAGCAGTTCTTC.

This clonotype was seen at least ten times. V usage is TRBV3-1 and J usage is TRBJ1-2; tentatively, D is TRBD1 (5 bases). The germline V and J ends were trimmed by 4 bases and 3 bases, with 24 bases remaining between them. There are 18 residues in the CDR3. Germline V lookup: CDR1 LGHDT, CDR2 YNNKEL (reference sequence). DNA of the CDR3: TGTGCCAGCAGCCGTCTCATAGGGCAGGGATCATCGGACTATGGCTACACCTTC. It yields the protein CASSRLIGQGSSDYGYTF. The whole variable domain, filled in from reference TRBV3-1 and TRBJ1-2, reads DTAVSQTPKYLVTQMGNDKSIKCEQNLGHDTMYWYKQDSKKFLKIMFSYNNKELIINETVPNRFSPKSPDKAHLNLHINSLELGDSAVYFCASSRLIGQGSSDYGYTFGSGTRLTVV.

The chain combines TRBV6-1 with TRBJ2-6; 7 bases match TRBD1. Germline V gene lookup returns CDR1 MNHNS and CDR2 SASEGT. The CDR3 sequence is 19 residues long. V dropped 6 bases and J dropped 4; count of bases not matched to a gene: 18. The CDR3 spells CASRLQYRDSQMGANVLTF. The CDR3 region has the DNA TGTGCCAGCAGACTACAATATAGGGACAGCCAAATGGGGGCCAACGTCCTGACTTTC.

This clonotype came up many times. DNA for the CDR3: TGTGCCAGCAGCCTTGGAGTAGGCACAGATACGCAGTATTTT. This encodes CASSLGVGTDTQYF. The rearrangement links TRBV7-3 to TRBJ2-3; no definite D call. The CDR3 is made up of 14 amino acids. V was pared by 5 bases and J by 1 base, with 10 bases between. Germline V lookup: CDR1 SGHTA, CDR2 FQGTGA. Combining the CDR3 with reference TRBV7-3 and TRBJ2-3 gives the whole variable domain GAGVSQTPSNKVTEKGKYVELRCDPISGHTALYWYRQSLGQGPEFLIYFQGTGAADDSGLPNDRFFAVRPEGSVSTLKIQRTERGDSAVYLCASSLGVGTDTQYFGPGTRLTVL.

V is TRBV7-2 and J is TRBJ1-6; perhaps TRBD1 as D (6 bases). The V gene's germline CDR1 is SGHTA and CDR2 FQGNSA. V was shortened by 1 base and J by 7 bases, with 8 bases between the two germline ends. The CDR3 is 14 amino acids. The CDR3 DNA reads TGTGCCAGCAGCTTAGACAGGGTGAATTCACCCCTCCACTTT. Protein: CASSLDRVNSPLHF.

This clonotype has at least ten counts. V usage is TRBV28 and J usage is TRBJ1-5; D perhaps matches TRBD1 (6 bases). Per germline, CDR1 MDHEN and CDR2 SYDVKM. V lost 5 bases to trimming and J lost 1 base, with 18 bases between them. The CDR3 spans 17 residues. The CDR3 DNA sequence: TGTGCCAGCAGTCCTCCCAGGGGACGGGAGAGCAATCAGCCCCAGCATTTT. Encoded protein: CASSPPRGRESNQPQHF.

This clonotype turned up a few times. The V call is TRBV2, the J call TRBJ2-2; 7 nucleotides align to TRBD1. Germline V CDR1 and CDR2: SNHLY, FYNNEI. The CDR3 loop spans 15 amino acids. V gave up 4 bases and J gave up 3 bases; unmatched junction bases: 5. DNA for the CDR3: TGTGCCAGCAGTGTAGACAGGGTTGACACCGGGGAGCTGTTTTTT. It encodes CASSVDRVDTGELFF.

V usage is TRBV5-4 and J usage is TRBJ2-3; D is possibly TRBD2 (5 bases). This CDR3 region has 12 residues. V was clipped by 3 bases and J by 5 bases, with 7 bases between them. Germline CDR1 is SGHNT and CDR2 is YYREEE (reference sequence). This CDR3 is CASSSEGDTQYF. CDR3 coding DNA: TGTGCCAGCAGCTCCGAGGGAGATACGCAGTATTTT.

This clonotype has a count of ten or more. The J gene is TRBJ2-5, the V gene TRBV11-2; 7 positions match TRBD1. This CDR3 is built from 18 residues. CDR1 is SGHAT and CDR2 is FQNNGV in the germline V gene. The trim removed 0 bases at V and 3 bases at J, leaving 13 bases unmatched. The CDR3 coding sequence is TGTGCCAGCAGCTTAGAGGGACAGAGTCCTGCGAACGAAGAGACCCAGTACTTC. Its translation: CASSLEGQSPANEETQYF.

The chain employs TRBV28 and TRBJ2-2, with 8 bases lining up with TRBD2. The CDR3 sequence is 16 residues long. Trimming took 5 bases from V and 2 from J; bases not matched to a gene: 7. CDR1 and CDR2 (germline): MDHEN, SYDVKM. CDR3 DNA sequence: TGTGCCAGCAGTATTGGCCGGGGGGGTAACACCGGGGAGCTGTTTTTT. It yields the protein CASSIGRGGNTGELFF. The entire variable domain, with the rest obtained from reference TRBV28 and TRBJ2-2, is as follows: DVKVTQSSRYLVKRTGEKVFLECVQDMDHENMFWYRQDPGLGLRLIYFSYDVKMKEKGDIPEGYSVSREKKERFSLILESASTNQTSMYLCASSIGRGGNTGELFFGEGSRLTVL.

The chain links TRBV4-2 to TRBJ1-3; D not resolved. V dropped 1 base and J dropped 0 bases, with 13 bases sitting between them. The germline gives CDR1 LGHNA, CDR2 YNFKEQ. The CDR3 runs to 17 residues. CDR3 protein: CASSQVQQLLSGNTIYF. CDR3 in DNA: TGTGCCAGCAGCCAAGTCCAACAGCTACTCTCTGGAAACACCATATATTTT.

V gene TRBV11-2 combines with J gene TRBJ2-2; the match to TRBD2 covers 7 bases. The CDR3 loop spans 16 amino acids. CDR1 is SGHAT, CDR2 FQNNGV, per germline. The trim removed 5 bases at V and 1 base at J, leaving 7 bases unmatched. The CDR3 coding sequence is TGTGCCAGCAGCCCAGTATCTAGCGGGAACACCGGGGAGCTGTTTTTT. It encodes CASSPVSSGNTGELFF.

This clonotype was seen a handful of times. The chain has TRBV18 and TRBJ2-1; 10 nucleotides match TRBD2. The CDR3 has 15 amino acids. V was clipped by 4 bases and J by 6 bases; unmatched bases: 6. In germline, CDR1 is KGHSH, CDR2 LQKENI. The CDR3 DNA sequence: TGTGCCAGCTCACGGCTAGCGGGAGTAGCCAATGAGCAGTTCTTC. It translates to CASSRLAGVANEQFF. Supplemented by reference TRBV18 and TRBJ2-1, the full variable domain reads NAGVMQNPRHLVRRRGQEARLRCSPMKGHSHVYWYRQLPEEGLKFMVYLQKENIIDESGMPKERFSAEFPKEGPSILRIQQVVRGDSAAYFCASSRLAGVANEQFFGPGTRLTVL.

Turning to this clonotype: A much larger clone lies a single base off, so this may be a read error. The V gene is TRBV12-3 or TRBV12-4, the J gene TRBJ2-7; TRBD1 or TRBD2 may be the D gene (5 bases each). This CDR3 is built from 15 residues. The CDR3 region is CASSSGTGSYYEQHF. The CDR3 DNA follows: TGTGCCAGCAGCTCTGGGACGGGGAGTTACTACGAGCAGCACTTC.

This clonotype has more than one count but fewer than ten. This chain links TRBV3-1 with TRBJ1-2; weak D call: TRBD1 (6 bases). Germline lookup yields CDR1 LGHDT and CDR2 YNNKEL (reference sequence). Trimming took 5 bases from V and 7 from J, leaving 11 bases between them. The CDR3 totals 12 residues. CDR3 DNA: TGTGCCAGCAGCAGGGGGAGGAGTGGCTACACCTTC. Amino acid sequence: CASSRGRSGYTF. The whole variable domain, filled in from reference TRBV3-1 and TRBJ1-2, reads DTAVSQTPKYLVTQMGNDKSIKCEQNLGHDTMYWYKQDSKKFLKIMFSYNNKELIINETVPNRFSPKSPDKAHLNLHINSLELGDSAVYFCASSRGRSGYTFGSGTRLTVV.

In its sample, this clonotype was seen many times. The chain joins TRBV6-2 or TRBV6-3 to TRBJ1-2; no clear D gene. CDR3 length: 16 residues. V was shortened by 5 bases and J by 4 bases, with 20 bases between the two germline ends. Looked up from germline, CDR1 is MNHEY and CDR2 is SVGEGT. The CDR3 loop reads CASSERWMDPVYGYTF. In DNA form, the CDR3 reads TGTGCCAGCAGTGAAAGGTGGATGGATCCGGTCTATGGCTACACCTTC.

This clonotype was observed at least ten times. The chain employs TRBV28 and TRBJ2-3; the D is unclear. Trimming pared 1 base from V and 4 bases from J, leaving 3 bases between. Germline V gene data show CDR1 as MDHEN and CDR2 as SYDVKM. The CDR3 consists of 12 residues. The DNA of the CDR3 is TGTGCCAGCAGTTTATTTGCAGATACGCAGTATTTT. Translated, it gives CASSLFADTQYF.